This record covers a single T cell receptor (beta chain). These data originate in a study of blood T cells in healthy people across ages. CDR3 length equals 18 residues. Losses at the gene ends were 6 bases for V and 2 bases for J; bases not matched to a gene: 17. CDR1 is WSHSY and CDR2 is SAAADI in the germline V gene. A sample-barcoded 5' primer and a J-beta primer mix were used in a second PCR of about 6 to 11 cycles. TCRdb ran MiXCR on the 5' RACE reads and lists one entry per CDR3 protein. The top ten hold 7% to 9% of the sample, which has more than 1,400,000 distinct CDR3 sequences, 35% to 45% seen once.

The sample comprised blood. The sequence was obtained from a woman aged 18-30 years in good health. The J gene is TRBJ2-7, the V gene TRBV10-2; 9 bases are shared with TRBD1. Here the CDR3 DNA reads TGCGCCAGCAGAGACGGGACAGGGAAAACTAAGACTCCCTACGAGCAGTACTTC. Its protein product is CASRDGTGKTKTPYEQYF.